Listed here are 12 T cell receptor beta chains from one sample, sequenced in a study of cytomegalovirus exposure and HLA in healthy donors. The repertoire was sequenced with immunoSEQ multiplex PCR; TCRdb's copy has only in-frame clones and lacks some. This table has fewer than 200,000 clones, 86% appearing once. Sequenced: PBMCs. These receptor sequences come from a man aged 18 to 35 in good health and CMV-seropositive.

The chain links TRBV15 to TRBJ2-7; maybe TRBD2 (6 bases). The CDR3 has 13 residues. Germline V lookup: CDR1 LNHNV, CDR2 YYDKDF (reference sequence). Deletions cut 1 base from V and 4 bases from J, with 8 bases between. CDR3 bases: TGTGCCACCAGCAGAGGGGCGGGATACGAGCAGTACTTC. This encodes CATSRGAGYEQYF.

The chain combines TRBV5-6 with TRBJ2-1; the match to TRBD1 covers 8 bases. Trimming at V came to 8 bases and at J to 8 bases, leaving 6 bases not matched to a gene. The CDR3 runs to 12 residues. Germline V gives CDR1 SGHDT, CDR2 YYEEEE. CDR3 sequence reads: CASSGGGYEQFF. The CDR3 nucleotides read TGTGCCAGTTCAGGGGGCGGTTATGAGCAGTTCTTC.

The chain links TRBV2 to TRBJ1-5; a weak D match, TRBD1 (6 bases). Germline values: CDR1 SNHLY, CDR2 FYNNEI. Trimming removed 8 bases from V and 8 bases from J, with 13 bases in between. CDR3 length equals 12 residues. The CDR3, as DNA: TGTGCCAGCGGGACACGTCAAGAGCCCCAGCATTTT. Translating it yields CASGTRQEPQHF.

The chain is built from TRBV27 and TRBJ2-7, with 12 bases that match TRBD1. Trimming removed 5 bases from V and 6 bases from J; junction bases left unmatched: 2. Germline CDR1 and CDR2: MNHEY and SMNVEV (reference sequence). This CDR3 region has 13 residues. CDR3 region: CASSQGQGAEQYF. For the CDR3, the DNA is TGTGCCAGCAGTCAGGGACAGGGGGCCGAGCAGTACTTC.

V and J are TRBV19 and TRBJ2-3; 7 bases fit TRBD2. Unmatched junction bases numbered 12, after V lost 4 bases and J lost 2 bases. The CDR3 has 17 residues. The V gene's germline CDR1 is LNHDA and CDR2 SQIVND (reference sequence). CDR3 sequence: CASSSLRAGRDTDTQYF. In DNA form, the CDR3 reads TGTGCCAGTAGTAGCCTACGAGCGGGGCGAGACACAGATACGCAGTATTTT.

The V gene is TRBV4-3, the J gene TRBJ1-2; TRBD1 aligns across 7 bases. The germline V gene has CDR1 LGHNA and CDR2 YSLEER. The trim removed 0 bases at V and 4 bases at J, leaving 17 bases unmatched. This CDR3 is built from 19 residues. The CDR3 loop is CASSQDRSGRGSIFYGYTF. CDR3 coding DNA: TGCGCCAGCAGCCAAGATCGATCAGGCAGGGGGTCTATATTCTATGGCTACACCTTC.

The rearrangement joins TRBV10-2 to TRBJ2-1; possibly TRBD1 for D (5 bases). Germline assignment: CDR1 WSHSY and CDR2 SAAADI. The CDR3 sequence is 16 residues long. With 2 bases removed from V and 5 bases from J, the gap between germline ends came to 16 bases. The CDR3 DNA is TGCGCCAGCAGTGAGGAATTTCAGGGCCTTGACAATGAGCAGTTCTTC. Its protein is CASSEEFQGLDNEQFF.

V gene TRBV28 combines with J gene TRBJ2-2, with D possibly being TRBD1 (5 bases). This CDR3 has 15 residues. V was trimmed by 8 bases and J by 1 base, leaving 14 bases between them. Germline V gene lookup returns CDR1 MDHEN and CDR2 SYDVKM. The CDR3 bases are TGTGCCAGCCGGAAGGGGTCCCAGAACACCGGGGAGCTGTTTTTT. Protein product: CASRKGSQNTGELFF.

The V and J genes are TRBV2 and TRBJ2-2; the D gene is possibly TRBD2 (7 bases). This CDR3 has 14 amino acids. Per germline, CDR1 SNHLY and CDR2 FYNNEI. The V and J ends lost 10 bases and 4 bases respectively, with 16 bases between them. As DNA, the CDR3 is TGTGCCACCCCGGGAGGCAGGGGCACCGGGGAGCTGTTTTTT. Translating it yields CATPGGRGTGELFF.

The J gene is TRBJ1-2, the V gene TRBV20-1; D remains ambiguous. From germline, CDR1 is DFQATT and CDR2 SNEGSKA (reference sequence). The germline V and J ends were trimmed by 7 bases and 10 bases, with 13 bases remaining between them. The CDR3 spans 10 residues. In nucleotides, the CDR3 is TGCAGTGTTCCGCGGGTTTACTACACCTTC. It encodes CSVPRVYYTF.

This clone was observed a handful of times. The chain has TRBV30 and TRBJ2-7; possibly TRBD2 for D (5 bases). V lost 2 bases and J lost 6, with 11 bases in between. The germline CDR1 and CDR2 sequences are GTSNPN and SVGIG (reference sequence). The CDR3 covers 12 residues. This CDR3 reads CAWSTSGGEQYF. CDR3 coding DNA: TGTGCCTGGAGTACGTCAGGAGGCGAGCAGTACTTC.

The V call is TRBV7-2, the J call TRBJ2-7; the D is unclear. V shed 2 bases and J shed 2 bases, with 10 bases lying between them. The CDR3 consists of 14 residues. Germline CDR1 SGHTA, CDR2 FQGNSA. CDR3 nucleotide sequence: TGTGCCAGCAGCTTACGAAGGAGACCCTACGAGCAGTACTTC. It yields the protein CASSLRRRPYEQYF.